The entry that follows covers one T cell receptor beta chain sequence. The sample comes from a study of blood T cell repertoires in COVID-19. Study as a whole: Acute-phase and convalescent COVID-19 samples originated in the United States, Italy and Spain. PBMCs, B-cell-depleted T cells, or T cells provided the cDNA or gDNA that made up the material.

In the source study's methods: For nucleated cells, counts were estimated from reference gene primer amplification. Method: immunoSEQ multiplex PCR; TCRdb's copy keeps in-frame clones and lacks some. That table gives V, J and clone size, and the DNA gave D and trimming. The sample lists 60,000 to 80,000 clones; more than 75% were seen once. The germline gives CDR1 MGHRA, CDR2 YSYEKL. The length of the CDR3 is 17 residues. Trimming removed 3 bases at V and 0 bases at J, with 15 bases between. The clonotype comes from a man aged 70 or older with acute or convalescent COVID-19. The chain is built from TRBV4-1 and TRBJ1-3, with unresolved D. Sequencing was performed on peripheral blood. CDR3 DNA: TGCGCCAGCAGCCAGCCGCTTCAGGTGAACTCTGGAAACACCATATATTTT. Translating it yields CASSQPLQVNSGNTIYF.